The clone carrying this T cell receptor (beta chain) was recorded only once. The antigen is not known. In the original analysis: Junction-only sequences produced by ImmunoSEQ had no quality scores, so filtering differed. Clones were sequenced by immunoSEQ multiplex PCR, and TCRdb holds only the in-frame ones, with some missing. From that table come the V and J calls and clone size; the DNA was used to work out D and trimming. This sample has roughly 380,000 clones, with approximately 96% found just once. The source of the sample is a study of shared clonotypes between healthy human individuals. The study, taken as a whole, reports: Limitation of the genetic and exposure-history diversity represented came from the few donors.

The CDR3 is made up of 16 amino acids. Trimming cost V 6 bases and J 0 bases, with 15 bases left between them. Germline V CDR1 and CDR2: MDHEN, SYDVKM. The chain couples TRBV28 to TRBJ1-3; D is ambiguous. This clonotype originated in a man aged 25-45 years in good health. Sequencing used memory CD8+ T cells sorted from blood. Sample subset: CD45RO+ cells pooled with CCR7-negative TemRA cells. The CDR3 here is CASRASSTFSGNTIYF. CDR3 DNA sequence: TGTGCCAGCAGGGCTAGTTCTACCTTCTCTGGAAACACCATATATTTT.